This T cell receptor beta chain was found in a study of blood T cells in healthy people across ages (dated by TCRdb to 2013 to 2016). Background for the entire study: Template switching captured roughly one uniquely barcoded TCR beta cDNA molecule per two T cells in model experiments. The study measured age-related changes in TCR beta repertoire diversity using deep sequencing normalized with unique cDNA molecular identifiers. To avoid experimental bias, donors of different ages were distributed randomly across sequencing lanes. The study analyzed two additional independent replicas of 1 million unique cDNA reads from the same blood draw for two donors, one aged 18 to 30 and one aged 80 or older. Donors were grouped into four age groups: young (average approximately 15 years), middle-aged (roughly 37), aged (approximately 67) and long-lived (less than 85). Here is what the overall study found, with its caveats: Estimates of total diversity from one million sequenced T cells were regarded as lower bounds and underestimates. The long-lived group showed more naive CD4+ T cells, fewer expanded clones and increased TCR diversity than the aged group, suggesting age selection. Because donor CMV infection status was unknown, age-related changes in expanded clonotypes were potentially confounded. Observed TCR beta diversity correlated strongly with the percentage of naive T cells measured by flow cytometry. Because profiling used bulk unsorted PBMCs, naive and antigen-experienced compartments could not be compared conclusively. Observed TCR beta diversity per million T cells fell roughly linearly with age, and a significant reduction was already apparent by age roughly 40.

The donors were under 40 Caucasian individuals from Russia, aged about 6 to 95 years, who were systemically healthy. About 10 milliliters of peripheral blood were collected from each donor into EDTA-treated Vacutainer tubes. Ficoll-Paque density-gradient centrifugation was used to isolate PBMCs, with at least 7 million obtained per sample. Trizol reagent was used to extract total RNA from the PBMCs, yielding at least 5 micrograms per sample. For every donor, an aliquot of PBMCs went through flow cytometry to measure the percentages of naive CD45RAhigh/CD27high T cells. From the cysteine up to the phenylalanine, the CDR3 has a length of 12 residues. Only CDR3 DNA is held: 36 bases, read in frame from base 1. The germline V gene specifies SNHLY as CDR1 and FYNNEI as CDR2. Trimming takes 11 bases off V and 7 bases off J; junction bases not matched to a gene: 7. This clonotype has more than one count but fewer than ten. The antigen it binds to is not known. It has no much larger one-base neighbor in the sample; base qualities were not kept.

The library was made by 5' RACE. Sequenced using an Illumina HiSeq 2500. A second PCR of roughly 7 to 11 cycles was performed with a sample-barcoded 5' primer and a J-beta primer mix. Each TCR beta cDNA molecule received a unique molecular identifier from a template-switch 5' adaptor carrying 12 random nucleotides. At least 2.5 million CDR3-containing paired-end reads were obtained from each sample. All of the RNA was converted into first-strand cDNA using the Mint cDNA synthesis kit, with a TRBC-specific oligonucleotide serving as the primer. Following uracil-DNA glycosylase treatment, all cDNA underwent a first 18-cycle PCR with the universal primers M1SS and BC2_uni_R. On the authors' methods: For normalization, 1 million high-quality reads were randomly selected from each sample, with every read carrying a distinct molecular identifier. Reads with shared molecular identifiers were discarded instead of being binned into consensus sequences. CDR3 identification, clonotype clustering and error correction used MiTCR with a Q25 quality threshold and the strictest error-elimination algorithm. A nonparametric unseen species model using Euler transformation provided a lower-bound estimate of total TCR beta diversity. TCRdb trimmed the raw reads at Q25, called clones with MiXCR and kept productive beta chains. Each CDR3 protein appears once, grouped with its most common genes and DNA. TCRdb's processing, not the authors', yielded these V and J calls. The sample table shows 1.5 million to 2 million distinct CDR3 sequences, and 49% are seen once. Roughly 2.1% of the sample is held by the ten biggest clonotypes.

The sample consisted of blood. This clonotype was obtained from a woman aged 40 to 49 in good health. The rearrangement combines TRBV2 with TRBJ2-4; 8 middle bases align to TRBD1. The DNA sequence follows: TGTGCCGGGAGGACAGGGCGGAACATTCAGTACTTC. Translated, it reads CAGRTGRNIQYF. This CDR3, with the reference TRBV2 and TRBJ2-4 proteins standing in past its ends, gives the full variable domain EPEVTQTPSHQVTQMGQEVILRCVPISNHLYFYWYRQILGQKVEFLVSFYNNEISEKSEIFDDQFSVERPDGSNFTLKIRSTKLEDSAMYFCAGRTGRNIQYFGAGTRLSVL.